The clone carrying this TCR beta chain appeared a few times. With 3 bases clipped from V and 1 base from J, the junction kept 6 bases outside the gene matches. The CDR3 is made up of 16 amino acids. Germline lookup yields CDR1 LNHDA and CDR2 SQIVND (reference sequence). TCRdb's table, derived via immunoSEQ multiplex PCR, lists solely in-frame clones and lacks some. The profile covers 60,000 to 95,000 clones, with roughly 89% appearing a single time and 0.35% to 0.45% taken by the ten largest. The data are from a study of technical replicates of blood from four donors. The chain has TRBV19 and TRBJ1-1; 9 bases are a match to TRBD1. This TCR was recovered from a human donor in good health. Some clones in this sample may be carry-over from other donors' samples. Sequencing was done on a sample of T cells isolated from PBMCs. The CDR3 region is CASSMIQGARNTEAFF. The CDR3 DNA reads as TGTGCCAGTAGTATGATACAGGGGGCGAGGAACACTGAAGCTTTCTTT.